This T cell receptor beta chain was identified during a study of cytomegalovirus exposure and HLA in healthy donors. Broader study findings: Among the sequence variants, a highly shared cluster was likely an artifact of sequencing.

This CDR3 has 18 amino acids. The V gene's germline CDR1 is SNHLY and CDR2 FYNNEI. Trimming took 2 bases from V and 6 from J, leaving 23 bases between them. Comment on this clone: What it binds is unknown.

The primer mix had 60 Vbeta and 13 Jbeta primers. Some clones are missing from TCRdb's copy, which holds only in-frame ones; the method was immunoSEQ multiplex PCR. The repertoire includes about 210,000 clones, about four fifths of them detected once, and more than 8.5% sits in the top ten. Sequenced: PBMCs. V gene TRBV2 combines with J gene TRBJ2-1; maybe TRBD2 (7 bases). This sequence was found in a woman between 50 and 59 years old in good health and CMV-seropositive. The CDR3, as DNA: TGTGCCAGCAGTGAATTGTTAGGGGGACTATATGGGGGCAATGAGCAGTTCTTC. Protein product: CASSELLGGLYGGNEQFF.